These T cell receptor beta chains were read from a single sample in a study of blood T cell repertoires in COVID-19. Only in-frame clones appear in the TCRdb table, and some are missing; sequencing was by immunoSEQ multiplex PCR. The sample lists tens of thousands of clones, approximately 82% occurring once. The sample was peripheral blood. The receptors originated from a woman older than 75 with acute or convalescent COVID-19. CDR3s include the opening cysteine and the closing phenylalanine or tryptophan.

V: TRBV5-6
J: TRBJ2-3
CDR3: CASSLGQGFSTDTQYF

V: TRBV7-2
J: TRBJ2-7
CDR3: CASSPRGGSVEQYF

V: TRBV7-2
J: TRBJ2-3
CDR3: CASSFPPGGPVQYF

V: TRBV29-1
J: TRBJ2-4
CDR3: CSVGTSLTSGGVIAKNIQYF

V: TRBV11-2
J: TRBJ2-2
CDR3: CASSLQGATGELFF

V: TRBV7-6
J: TRBJ1-2
CDR3: CASSPITGGGTNYGYTF

V: TRBV4-2
J: TRBJ2-5
CDR3: CASSQEPMGEEGETQYF

V: TRBV6-2/TRBV6-3
J: TRBJ2-3
CDR3: CASSYPMGLVTPDTQYF

V: TRBV27
J: TRBJ1-1
CDR3: CASSSYGQVRTEAFF

V: TRBV6-4
J: TRBJ1-6
CDR3: CASSDLSDSSSPLHF

V: TRBV6-4
J: TRBJ1-2
CDR3: CASRTGRRVEPNYGYTF

V: TRBV7-2
J: TRBJ2-5
CDR3: CASSLLGLAGGYQETQYF

V: TRBV4-2
J: TRBJ1-4
CDR3: CASSQEVTRSAFGEKLFF

V: TRBV29-1
J: TRBJ1-2
CDR3: CSVAEGRGHGYTF

V: TRBV29-1
J: TRBJ1-2
CDR3: CSVDSRLLGYGYTF

V: TRBV5-1
J: TRBJ1-3
CDR3: CASSLGPSGNTIYF

V: TRBV6-4
J: TRBJ1-1
CDR3: CASSEHLNTEAFF

V: TRBV6-5
J: TRBJ1-2
CDR3: CASSNPTGGVYGYTF

V: TRBV19
J: TRBJ1-3
CDR3: CASSPGVSGNTIYF

V: TRBV5-1
J: TRBJ1-6
CDR3: CASSVGRVTDNSPLHF

V: TRBV6-6
J: TRBJ1-1
CDR3: CASNPPQGKNTEAFF

V: TRBV5-1
J: TRBJ1-2
CDR3: CASQSTGSNYGYTF

V: TRBV5-1
J: TRBJ2-5
CDR3: CASSQTGPQETQYF

V: TRBV7-3
J: TRBJ2-2
CDR3: CASSLTARGTGELFF

V: TRBV6-6
J: TRBJ2-7
CDR3: CASRLLAGGSYEQYF

V: TRBV2
J: TRBJ2-7
CDR3: CASSEFVLAVYEQYF

V: TRBV9
J: TRBJ1-3
CDR3: CASSVGGPGNTIYF

V: TRBV4-1
J: TRBJ1-4
CDR3: CASSQPGTGTNEKLFF

V: TRBV19
J: TRBJ1-2
CDR3: CASKLHRDRSYGYTF

V: TRBV15
J: TRBJ2-7
CDR3: CATSSLAGPAYEQYF

V: TRBV7-2
J: TRBJ1-1
CDR3: CASRGQGNTEAFF

V: TRBV7-3
J: TRBJ2-7
CDR3: CASSKGPRGGEQYF